This T cell receptor beta chain is from a study of shared clonotypes between healthy human individuals. Study-level background: Contributing individuals were two females and a few males aged 18 to 49.

The table came from immunoSEQ multiplex PCR; TCRdb's copy has only in-frame clones and leaves some out. This sample yields over 2,000,000 clones, of which 93% are seen a single time; 1.5% to 2% belongs to the top ten. Turning to this clone: The germline gene is not matched at one end of the junction; a read error may be the cause.

The CDR3 loop spans 13 amino acids. From germline, CDR1 is SGHAT and CDR2 FQNNGV. Naive CD8 cells lacked CD45RO, underwent positive selection for CCR7 and left out terminally differentiated effector memory CD45RA+ cells. The TCR was taken from a man aged 18 to 29 in good health. Some clones in this sample may be carry-over from other donors' samples. The chain links TRBV11-2 to TRBJ2-3; 8 positions match TRBD1. Sequenced input: naive CD8+ T cells from PBMCs. In nucleotides, the CDR3 is TGTGCCAGCAGCTTAGATCTCGGGACAGGCCCCTGTTTT. Translation: CASSLDLGTGPCF. Full variable domain (missing parts from reference TRBV11-2 and TRBJ2-3): EAGVAQSPRYKIIEKRQSVAFWCNPISGHATLYWYQQILGQGPKLLIQFQNNGVVDDSQLPKDRFSAERLKGVDSTLKIQPAKLEDSAVYLCASSLDLGTGPCFGPGTRLTVL.